The 30 T cell receptor beta chains reported below all come from one sample, sequenced in a study of neoadjuvant anti-PD-1 for oral cavity cancer. The assay was immunoSEQ multiplex PCR, and TCRdb's table has in-frame clones only and misses some. The sample gives some 17,000 clones, less than 80% of which show up once; around 3% is in the top ten. This material consisted of PBMCs, taken before nivolumab (anti-PD-1) treatment. The receptors derive from a person aged 40-85 years with oral cavity squamous cell carcinoma.

This clone was seen a handful of times. This rearrangement joins TRBV6-6 to TRBJ1-2, with 7 bases identical to TRBD1. V shed 6 bases, J shed 8 bases, and the junction held 9 bases outside the gene matches. Germline V gives CDR1 MNHNY, CDR2 SVGAGI (reference sequence). CDR3 size: 13 residues. CDR3 bases: TGTGCCAGCAGGATACAGGGGTACGAAGGCTACACCTTC. This sequence encodes CASRIQGYEGYTF.

This clone was counted a single time. V gene TRBV6-1 combines with J gene TRBJ2-3; 7 bases align to TRBD2. Losses at the gene ends were 1 base for V and 6 bases for J; bases not matched to a gene: 4. This CDR3 is 14 amino acids long. The germline V gene has CDR1 MNHNS and CDR2 SASEGT. DNA of the CDR3: TGTGCCAGCAGTGAAGTAGCGGGCGGGGATACGCAGTATTTT. Its translation is CASSEVAGGDTQYF.

About this clone: This same CDR3 is encoded by further DNA sequences in the sample. The chain joins TRBV19 to TRBJ2-1; D may be TRBD2 (5 bases). The germline V gene encodes CDR1 LNHDA and CDR2 SQIVND (reference sequence). The CDR3 has 15 residues. Trimming pared 5 bases from V and 0 bases from J, leaving 11 bases between. The CDR3 DNA is TGTGCCAGTAGTTTACCGGGAAGCTCCTACAATGAGCAGTTCTTC. Its translation is CASSLPGSSYNEQFF.

The chain uses TRBV19 and TRBJ1-5, with D unclear. This CDR3 comprises 13 residues. Trimming left V 7 bases short and J 5 bases short, with 12 bases between. Germline CDR1 is LNHDA and CDR2 is SQIVND (reference sequence). In DNA form, the CDR3 reads TGTGCCAGTATGGGGTGGTTGGATCAGCCCCAGCATTTT. Protein sequence: CASMGWLDQPQHF.

This chain links TRBV30 with TRBJ1-3, with D unresolved. V was shortened by 1 base and J by 4 bases, with 2 bases between the two germline ends. This CDR3 comprises 11 residues. In germline, CDR1 is GTSNPN, CDR2 SVGIG (reference sequence). The CDR3 nucleotides are TGTGCCTGGAGTGCCGGAAACACCATATATTTT. Encoded protein: CAWSAGNTIYF.

The chain recombines TRBV2 with TRBJ2-3, with a possible D match to TRBD2 (5 bases). Germline CDR1 is SNHLY and CDR2 is FYNNEI. The CDR3 extends over 14 amino acids. The V end lost 4 bases, the J end lost 2 bases, and 10 bases lay between the germline ends. In nucleotides, the CDR3 is TGTGCCAGCAGTGCGGAGGTGGTCACAGATACGCAGTATTTT. Translating it yields CASSAEVVTDTQYF.

V gene TRBV9 combines with J gene TRBJ2-1; 12 bases match TRBD1. V shed 0 bases and J 7 bases; nucleotides not matched to a gene: 5. Germline assignment: CDR1 SGDLS and CDR2 YYNGEE. CDR3 length: 16 residues. The CDR3 DNA reads as TGTGCCAGCAGCGTAGGGGGACAGGGGGCAGGGAATGAGCAGTTCTTC. It specifies CASSVGGQGAGNEQFF.

The chain employs TRBV7-2 and TRBJ2-7; possibly TRBD1 or TRBD2 for D (5 bases each). Trimming took 6 bases from V and 0 from J, leaving 9 bases between them. CDR1 SGHTA and CDR2 FQGNSA come from the germline V gene. The CDR3 totals 13 residues. The CDR3 nucleotides are TGTGCCAGCAGGTTGGGGGTCTCCTACGAGCAGTACTTC. It encodes CASRLGVSYEQYF.

The J gene is TRBJ2-5, the V gene TRBV9; the D gene is possibly TRBD2 (5 bases). CDR1 SGDLS and CDR2 YYNGEE come from the germline V gene. The CDR3 totals 16 residues. Trimming stripped 4 bases from V and 4 bases from J, with 20 bases between. The CDR3 DNA is TGTGCCAGCAGCCCCGGCCTGAGGGATGGGTCAGAGACCCAGTACTTC. It yields the protein CASSPGLRDGSETQYF.

The chain employs TRBV28 and TRBJ2-1; 13 bases agree with TRBD2. V was pared by 6 bases and J by 7 bases, with 6 bases of the junction left unmatched. Germline V lookup: CDR1 MDHEN, CDR2 SYDVKM. This CDR3 is built from 15 residues. CDR3 coding DNA: TGTGCCAGCAGATTGACTAGCGGGAGGAATAATGAGCAGTTCTTC. Amino acids: CASRLTSGRNNEQFF.

This chain joins TRBV6-5 and TRBJ2-5; maybe TRBD1 (5 bases). From germline, CDR1 is MNHEY and CDR2 SVGAGI. CDR3 length equals 11 residues. Trimming took off 5 bases at V and 6 bases at J, with 7 bases between the two ends. CDR3 residues: CASSPGKTQYF. The CDR3 DNA reads as TGTGCCAGCAGTCCAGGGAAGACCCAGTACTTC.

The chain employs TRBV19 and TRBJ2-2, with 7 bases aligning to TRBD2. Germline V CDR1 and CDR2: LNHDA, SQIVND (reference sequence). Trimming removed 8 bases from V and 4 bases from J; junction bases left unmatched: 10. The CDR3 spans 15 residues. Written as DNA, the CDR3 is TGTGCCAGTGGCCGGGCGGGGGAGGTCACCGGGGAGCTGTTTTTT. Its translation is CASGRAGEVTGELFF.

This clone has just a few counts. This chain links TRBV30 with TRBJ1-1; D unresolved. The CDR3 consists of 10 residues. V lost 7 bases to trimming and J lost 0 bases, with 3 bases between them. Germline V CDR1 and CDR2: GTSNPN, SVGIG (reference sequence). The CDR3 loop is CASMNTEAFF. The CDR3 nucleotides are TGTGCCTCAATGAACACTGAAGCTTTCTTT.

This clone has only a few counts. The J gene is TRBJ1-2, the V gene TRBV30; D is perhaps TRBD1 (5 bases). V lost 4 bases to trimming and J lost 2 bases, with 20 bases between them. This CDR3 contains 16 residues. Germline V gene data show CDR1 as GTSNPN and CDR2 as SVGIG (reference sequence). CDR3 amino acids: CAWNIVGRALNYGYTF. Written as DNA, the CDR3 is TGTGCCTGGAACATAGTGGGCAGGGCCCTCAACTATGGCTACACCTTC.

This rearrangement joins TRBV6-1 to TRBJ2-1; no firm D call. CDR1 MNHNS and CDR2 SASEGT come from the germline V gene. This CDR3 region has 11 residues. Trimming shortened V by 3 bases and J by 11 bases, and 8 bases separated the two germline ends. The CDR3 nucleotides are TGTGCCAGCAGTGATCCCCAGCAGCAGTTCTTC. Translating it yields CASSDPQQQFF.

The rearrangement links TRBV19 to TRBJ2-3; maybe TRBD2 (5 bases). CDR1 and CDR2 from the germline V gene are LNHDA and SQIVND (reference sequence). V was pared by 7 bases and J by 0 bases, with 14 bases between. The CDR3 runs to 15 residues. The DNA of the CDR3 is TGTGCCAGTACCGATAGCGCAGCTAGCACAGATACGCAGTATTTT. Protein sequence: CASTDSAASTDTQYF.

The chain joins TRBV15 to TRBJ1-4; 9 nucleotides line up with TRBD1. Unmatched junction bases numbered 11, after V lost 0 bases and J lost 6 bases. Germline CDR1 is LNHNV and CDR2 is YYDKDF (reference sequence). This CDR3 is built from 18 residues. The CDR3 loop is CATSRETGGRLRDEKLFF. DNA of the CDR3: TGTGCCACCAGCAGAGAAACAGGGGGCAGGCTTCGAGATGAAAAACTGTTTTTT.

J is TRBJ1-4 and V is TRBV11-2; D ambiguous. The CDR3 sequence is 13 residues long. Per the germline V gene, CDR1 is SGHAT and CDR2 is FQNNGV. V was clipped by 4 bases and J by 5 bases, with 8 bases between them. CDR3 region: CASSSLVNEKLFF. The CDR3 DNA reads TGTGCCAGCAGCTCTCTGGTGAATGAAAAACTGTTTTTT. The full variable domain, rest sourced from reference TRBV11-2 and TRBJ1-4, is EAGVAQSPRYKIIEKRQSVAFWCNPISGHATLYWYQQILGQGPKLLIQFQNNGVVDDSQLPKDRFSAERLKGVDSTLKIQPAKLEDSAVYLCASSSLVNEKLFFGSGTQLSVL.

The chain is built from TRBV2 and TRBJ1-5, with no clear D. Trimming removed 1 base at V and 2 bases at J, with 12 bases between. Germline lookup yields CDR1 SNHLY and CDR2 FYNNEI. The CDR3 is 16 amino acids. CDR3 DNA sequence: TGTGCCAGCAGTGAAGAGTCATATGGGGGCAATCAGCCCCAGCATTTT. This sequence encodes CASSEESYGGNQPQHF.

The genes are TRBV30 and TRBJ1-5; unclear D gene. Trimming left V 0 bases short and J 6 bases short, with 9 bases between. The germline CDR1 and CDR2 sequences are GTSNPN and SVGIG (reference sequence). The CDR3 length is 13 residues. CDR3 DNA sequence: TGTGCCTGGAGTGTAGGATCAGGTCAGCCCCAGCATTTT. This codes for CAWSVGSGQPQHF.

This chain links TRBV10-3 with TRBJ1-2; D gene unclear. V was clipped by 5 bases and J by 3 bases, with 16 bases between them. Looked up from germline, CDR1 is ENHRY and CDR2 is SYGVKD. The CDR3 has 15 amino acids. The CDR3 coding sequence is TGTGCCATCAGTTCCTCGAAGGAGGCAGACTATGGCTACACCTTC. Its protein is CAISSSKEADYGYTF.

This chain joins TRBV5-6 and TRBJ1-5; D call uncertain. The CDR3 contains 16 residues. Germline CDR1 reads SGHDT; CDR2 reads YYEEEE. Between the trimmed V and J ends, which lost 0 bases and 0 bases, there was a span of 10 bases. In DNA form, the CDR3 reads TGTGCCAGCAGCTTGGGGGCAGACAATAGCAATCAGCCCCAGCATTTT. Protein sequence: CASSLGADNSNQPQHF.

This chain joins TRBV5-1 and TRBJ1-3; D perhaps matches TRBD1 (6 bases). Trimming pared 1 base from V and 1 base from J, leaving 12 bases between. Germline V gene data show CDR1 as SGHRS and CDR2 as YFSETQ. CDR3 length equals 16 residues. The CDR3 DNA sequence: TGCGCCAGCAGCTTGCCACAGGGTAGATCTGGAAACACCATATATTTT. It encodes CASSLPQGRSGNTIYF.

This clone was recorded only once. This chain uses TRBV6-5 with TRBJ2-2; D is tentatively TRBD1 or TRBD2 (6 bases each). The ends were cut back, 6 bases at V and 2 bases at J, with 13 bases in the middle. This CDR3 has 15 residues. Germline V gene lookup returns CDR1 MNHEY and CDR2 SVGAGI. The CDR3 is CASRGGTRNTGELFF. CDR3 DNA: TGTGCCAGCAGAGGCGGGACACGAAACACCGGGGAGCTGTTTTTT.

The chain employs TRBV11-2 and TRBJ2-3; 7 positions agree with TRBD2. Germline CDR1 and CDR2: SGHAT and FQNNGV. The junction had 0 bases not matched to a gene; V was cut back by 1 base and J by 5 bases. The CDR3 has 13 residues. The chain's CDR3 is CASSLGTRDTQYF. The CDR3 DNA reads as TGTGCCAGCAGCTTAGGGACTAGAGATACGCAGTATTTT.

There are a few counts of this clone. The chain recombines TRBV29-1 with TRBJ2-1; 8 nucleotides line up with TRBD2. V dropped 4 bases and J dropped 3; count of bases not matched to a gene: 8. Per germline, CDR1 SQVTM and CDR2 ANQGSEA. This CDR3 is built from 15 residues. The CDR3 DNA reads as TGCAGCGTTGGGGTACTAGCGGATTACTACAATGAGCAGTTCTTC. Translating it yields CSVGVLADYYNEQFF.

The rearrangement uses TRBV6-1 and TRBJ2-5; tentatively, D is TRBD2 (7 bases). Trimming stripped 6 bases from V and 1 base from J, with 15 bases between. Looked up from germline, CDR1 is MNHNS and CDR2 is SASEGT. This CDR3 is 15 amino acids long. In DNA form, the CDR3 reads TGTGCCAGCAGCGGGGGGCAGATCCTCCAAGAGACCCAGTACTTC. Translated: CASSGGQILQETQYF.

The chain carries TRBV5-6 and TRBJ2-2, with 7 positions matching TRBD2. Germline V gives CDR1 SGHDT, CDR2 YYEEEE. The CDR3 totals 14 residues. The V gene end was trimmed by 4 bases and the J gene end by 7 bases; junction bases not matched to a gene: 7. In nucleotides, the CDR3 is TGTGCCAGCAGCCCGCCCGGGGGGAGCGGGGAGCTGTTTTTT. Protein sequence: CASSPPGGSGELFF.

The chain is built from TRBV5-1 and TRBJ1-4; no firm D call. The CDR3 covers 14 residues. Germline lookup yields CDR1 SGHRS and CDR2 YFSETQ. V was clipped by 4 bases and J by 8 bases, with 15 bases between them. The DNA for the CDR3 is TGCGCCAGCAGCCGAGTAGTATCGGGCGAAAAACTGTTTTTT. Protein sequence: CASSRVVSGEKLFF.

The rearrangement links TRBV7-9 to TRBJ2-1, with a weak D call TRBD1 (5 bases). The germline V gene encodes CDR1 SEHNR and CDR2 FQNEAQ (reference sequence). Between the trimmed V and J ends, which lost 1 base and 1 base, there was a span of 11 bases. This CDR3 is built from 16 residues. CDR3 coding DNA: TGTGCCAGCAGCTTAGTACAGGCTGTTTCCTACAATGAGCAGTTCTTC. It codes for CASSLVQAVSYNEQFF.